The rows below give T cell receptor beta chains drawn from one sample of a study of graft-versus-host responses after intestinal transplantation. Their target antigens are unknown. Measured with immunoSEQ multiplex PCR; TCRdb has only the in-frame clones, and not every one. The sample lists tens of thousands of clones, 80% to 90% seen once, with around 2.6% in the top ten. The sequencing here drew on unstimulated CD8+ T cells sorted from spleen or lymph node cells, taken before intestinal transplant. Receptors were obtained from a human donor who received an intestinal transplant. Both conserved end residues are part of each CDR3. D genes are given only for firm matches. Clone size is shown for a subset of rows, as once, few, many or a class of expanded clone.

>once|TRBJ1-1|-|TRBV9
TGTGCCAGCTCCCAGGGGTCGGACACTGAAGCTTTCTTT
CASSQGSDTEAFF
>-|TRBJ1-1|TRBD1|TRBV5-1
TGCGCCAGCAGCTTGGGGACAGGGGCCAGGGTTGAAGCTTTCTTT
CASSLGTGARVEAFF
>-|TRBJ1-1|-|TRBV28
TGTGCCAGCAGTCTTGGCGGTCTCGCTTTCTTT
CASSLGGLAFF
>-|TRBJ2-5|-|TRBV5-1
TGCGCCAGCAGCTTCTCCAGGGGGGCTGAAGAGACCCAGTACTTC
CASSFSRGAEETQYF
>-|TRBJ2-6|TRBD2|TRBV7-3
TGTGCCAGCAGCTTCCCTAGCGGCCGGGCTGGGGCCAACGTCCTGACTTTC
CASSFPSGRAGANVLTF
>-|TRBJ1-4|-|TRBV4-2
TGTGCCAGCAGCCAAGCGAAACTCAAGACGGTGCGGACTAATGAAAAACTGTTTTTT
CASSQAKLKTVRTNEKLFF
>-|TRBJ2-2|-|TRBV4-2
TGTGCCAGCAGCCAACAGAGGGAGCTGTTTTTT
CASSQQRELFF
>-|TRBJ2-7|TRBD1|TRBV6-1
TGTGCCAGCAGATCATCGAACAGGGGAATCTACGAGCAGTACTTC
CASRSSNRGIYEQYF
>-|TRBJ2-1|TRBD2|TRBV6-1
TGTGCCAGCAGTGAATGGGGTAGCGGGGGGGCCTTGAATACCTACAATGAGCAGTTCTTC
CASSEWGSGGALNTYNEQFF
>-|TRBJ2-7|TRBD1|TRBV27
TGTGCCAGCAGTTATGGGACAGGGTCCTACGAGCAGTACTTC
CASSYGTGSYEQYF
>-|TRBJ1-3|-|TRBV2
TGTGCCAGCATTCAGGGGACGGGTTCTGGAAACACCATATATTTT
CASIQGTGSGNTIYF
>-|TRBJ2-1|-|TRBV9
TGTGCCAGCAGCGTAGATCCAGCCTGGAGTGGTAATGAGCAGTTCTTC
CASSVDPAWSGNEQFF
>-|TRBJ1-2|-|TRBV5-1
TGCGCCAGCAGCTTGGCTGGTCTCGAGATAGCCACGTATTTGAGGAACTATGGCTACACCTTC
CASSLAGLEIATYLRNYGYTF
>-|TRBJ2-1|TRBD2|TRBV7-6
TGTGCCAGCAGCTTATTGGCTAGCGGGAGGGGCATCTACAATGAGCAGTTCTTC
CASSLLASGRGIYNEQFF
>-|TRBJ1-2|-|TRBV6-6
TGTGCCAGCAGTAACCGACAGCTTACTAACTATGGCTACACCTTC
CASSNRQLTNYGYTF
>-|TRBJ2-3|-|TRBV5-1
TGCGCCAGCAGCCCTCAGTGGGGGGACACAGATACGCAGTATTTT
CASSPQWGDTDTQYF
>-|TRBJ2-7|-|TRBV15
TGTGCCACCAGCAGAGAAGCGGAGAACTACGAGCAGTACTTC
CATSREAENYEQYF
>-|TRBJ2-7|-|TRBV5-1
TGCGCCAGCAGCCTGGAGCAGTACTTC
CASSLEQYF
>-|TRBJ1-4|TRBD1|TRBV2
TGTGCCAGCAGTACCGGGACAGGGTTAAATGAAAAACTGTTTTTT
CASSTGTGLNEKLFF
>-|TRBJ2-2|-|TRBV15
TGTGCCACCAGCGTGGGGGGACCCACCGGGGAGCTGTTTTTT
CATSVGGPTGELFF
>-|TRBJ2-1|-|TRBV15
TGTGCCACCAGCTTTCTTACCTACAATGAGCAGTTCTTC
CATSFLTYNEQFF
>-|TRBJ1-2|TRBD1|TRBV27
TGTGCCAGCAGTTTGGACGGGACAGGGGGCAGGCGTGGCTACACCTTC
CASSLDGTGGRRGYTF
>-|TRBJ2-1|TRBD2|TRBV7-6
TGTGCCAGCAGCTCGGGACTAGCGGCGACTGGTTACAATGAGCAGTTCTTC
CASSSGLAATGYNEQFF
>-|TRBJ2-7|-|TRBV29-1
TGCAGCGTTGCCGTGGCTTACGAGCAGTACTTC
CSVAVAYEQYF
>-|TRBJ1-5|TRBD1|TRBV10-2
TGCGCCAGCAGAAACGACAGGGAAGACAATCAGCCCCAGCATTTT
CASRNDREDNQPQHF
>-|TRBJ2-3|-|TRBV6-5
TGTGCCAGCAGAAAAGTCGAGGATGTAGATACGCAGTATTTT
CASRKVEDVDTQYF
>-|TRBJ1-1|-|TRBV25-1
TGTGCCAGCAGCCGGTACACTGAAGCTTTCTTT
CASSRYTEAFF
>-|TRBJ2-7|TRBD1|TRBV30
TGTGCCTGGAGTGTACCACAGGGGGTGCTTTACGAGCAGTACTTC
CAWSVPQGVLYEQYF
>once|TRBJ2-5|TRBD2|TRBV28
TGTGCCAGCAGTTGTTGGTTACCCAGTAGCGGGACTCAAGAGACCCAGTACTTC
CASSCWLPSSGTQETQYF
>-|TRBJ2-1|TRBD1|TRBV30
TGTGCCTGGAGTGTATGGGACAGGGGATACAATGAGCAGTTCTTC
CAWSVWDRGYNEQFF
>once|TRBJ2-7|-|TRBV27
TGTGCCAGCAGCCCGGACAGCCATTCCTCCTACGAGCAGTACTTC
CASSPDSHSSYEQYF
>-|TRBJ1-5|-|TRBV27
TGTGCCAGCAGTTCCCTCCGAGGAGGGGAGGGGCAGCCCCAGCATTTT
CASSSLRGGEGQPQHF
>-|TRBJ2-7|TRBD1|TRBV28
TGTGCCAGCAGCTTTCTCCGACAGGGAGTGCGCGAGCAGTACTTC
CASSFLRQGVREQYF
>-|TRBJ2-7|-|TRBV5-1
TGCGCCAGCAGCTTGGACGGTTACGAGCAGTACTTC
CASSLDGYEQYF
>-|TRBJ2-7|TRBD1|TRBV5-4
TGTGCCAGCAGCTTTTATCCCTTGACAGGGGCCTACGAGCAGTACTTC
CASSFYPLTGAYEQYF
>-|TRBJ2-7|-|TRBV4-1
TGCGCCAGCAGCCAAGGATGGGAAGGGGCCTACGAGCAGTACTTC
CASSQGWEGAYEQYF
>-|TRBJ2-7|TRBD1|TRBV7-8
TGTGCCAGCAGCTTAGGACCCGGGACAGGGGGCTACGAGCAGTACTTC
CASSLGPGTGGYEQYF
>-|TRBJ2-3|-|TRBV19
TGTGCCAGTAGTCCTCACGGCCCGGGAGCCCAAGATACGCAGTATTTT
CASSPHGPGAQDTQYF
>-|TRBJ2-7|TRBD1|TRBV29-1
TGCAGCGGGGGACAGGGCTACGAGCAGTACTTC
CSGGQGYEQYF
>-|TRBJ2-3|-|TRBV9
TGTGCCAGCAGCGCGCCGTACGGGAGAACAGATACGCAGTATTTT
CASSAPYGRTDTQYF
>once|TRBJ2-2|TRBD1|TRBV6-4
TGTGCCAGCAGCCCGGGACAGACGAACACCGGGGAGCTGTTTTTT
CASSPGQTNTGELFF